This record covers a single TCR beta chain. Profiling relied on immunoSEQ multiplex PCR, and the TCRdb table lists in-frame clones only, not all of them. The sample contains some 90,000 clones, 70% to 90% of which appear only once. This entry belongs to a study of blood T cell repertoires in COVID-19. As for the study in general: PBMCs, B-cell-depleted T cells, or T cells were the source of the cDNA or gDNA that made up the material.

Germline lookup yields CDR1 SGHAT and CDR2 FQDESV (reference sequence). V shed 5 bases and J 5 bases; nucleotides not matched to a gene: 6. This CDR3 region has 14 residues. This rearrangement joins TRBV11-1 to TRBJ1-1, with TRBD1 matching 9 bases. This TCR was recovered from a man aged 45-65 years with acute or convalescent COVID-19. Material for sequencing was peripheral blood. Written as DNA, the CDR3 is TGTGCCAGCAGCAAGGACAGGGGCGGTACTGAAGCTTTCTTT. It yields the protein CASSKDRGGTEAFF.